These 21 T cell receptor beta chains were sequenced from one sample in a study of blood T cell repertoires in COVID-19. Assay used: immunoSEQ multiplex PCR; TCRdb lists only in-frame clones, some missing. Found here are 45,000 to 55,000 clones, about 92% of them singletons; the top ten hold around 30%. The specimen was peripheral blood. Receptors were obtained from a woman aged 80 or over with acute or convalescent COVID-19.

The chain links TRBV6-2 or TRBV6-3 to TRBJ1-3; TRBD1 matches 9 bases. From germline, CDR1 is MNHEY and CDR2 SVGEGT. There are 16 residues in the CDR3. With V trimmed by 6 bases and J by 1 base, 7 bases remained unmatched. This CDR3 reads CASSPTGGSSGNTIYF. The CDR3 DNA sequence: TGTGCCAGCAGCCCGACAGGGGGGTCGTCTGGAAACACCATATATTTT.

This clone was observed once. The chain employs TRBV6-4 and TRBJ1-1, with D hard to call. Germline values: CDR1 MRHNA, CDR2 SNTAGT. The CDR3 has 14 amino acids. Trimming stripped 4 bases from V and 1 base from J, with 10 bases between. DNA for the CDR3: TGTGCCAGCAGTGCGAGCCCCGGGAACACTGAAGCTTTCTTT. It encodes CASSASPGNTEAFF.

This chain's CDR3 is CASSQVASGQETQYF. In DNA, the CDR3 is TGCGCCAGCAGCCAAGTCGCTAGTGGGCAAGAGACCCAGTACTTC. The V gene is TRBV4-1, the J gene TRBJ2-5, with D unresolved. Germline V gene lookup returns CDR1 MGHRA and CDR2 YSYEKL. The germline V and J ends were trimmed by 1 base and 2 bases, with 11 bases remaining between them. CDR3 size: 15 residues.

The J gene is TRBJ2-1, the V gene TRBV11-2; 11 nucleotides match TRBD2. The CDR3 extends over 16 amino acids. The junction had 11 bases not matched to a gene; V was cut back by 5 bases and J by 8 bases. The germline CDR1 and CDR2 sequences are SGHAT and FQNNGV. CDR3 amino acids: CASSPRGLAGGDEQFF. The CDR3 bases are TGTGCCAGCAGCCCCAGGGGGCTAGCGGGGGGCGATGAGCAGTTCTTC.

This chain links TRBV4-2 with TRBJ2-5, with TRBD2 matching over 12 bases. CDR1 and CDR2 (germline): LGHNA, YNFKEQ. CDR3 length equals 18 residues. The V and J ends lost 1 base and 0 bases, in that order; junction bases with no gene match: 6. The CDR3 nucleotides are TGTGCCAGCAGCCAAGGGGGACTAGCGGGTGGGAACCAAGAGACCCAGTACTTC. Protein sequence: CASSQGGLAGGNQETQYF.

The chain joins TRBV30 to TRBJ2-5; a weak D match, TRBD1 (7 bases). The CDR3 sequence is 17 residues long. Germline lookup yields CDR1 GTSNPN and CDR2 SVGIG (reference sequence). Trimming left V 0 bases short and J 2 bases short, with 19 bases between. CDR3 in amino acids: CAWSVRRGQGGQETQYF. The CDR3 DNA sequence: TGTGCCTGGAGTGTACGTAGAGGTCAGGGGGGACAAGAGACCCAGTACTTC. Full variable domain (rest looked up from reference TRBV30 and TRBJ2-5): SQTIHQWPATLVQPVGSPLSLECTVEGTSNPNLYWYRQAAGRGLQLLFYSVGIGQISSEVPQNLSASRPQDRQFILSSKKLLLSDSGFYLCAWSVRRGQGGQETQYFGPGTRLLVL.

The rearrangement joins TRBV29-1 to TRBJ2-5; the D gene is possibly TRBD2 (6 bases). Per germline, CDR1 SQVTM and CDR2 ANQGSEA. V lost 6 bases, J lost 7 bases, and 15 bases lay in between. CDR3 length: 12 residues. CDR3 in DNA: TGCAGCGTCCGGGACTTTAGTGGGACCCAGTACTTC. This gives the protein CSVRDFSGTQYF.

V and J are TRBV6-1 and TRBJ1-2, with D possibly TRBD1 on 5 matching bases. In germline, CDR1 is MNHNS, CDR2 SASEGT. The V and J ends lost 3 bases and 13 bases respectively, with 12 bases between them. CDR3 length equals 11 residues. CDR3 DNA sequence: TGTGCCAGCAGTGAGGTCGGGGGACCCACCTTC. Translated, it gives CASSEVGGPTF.

This chain uses TRBV7-9 with TRBJ1-5; tentatively, D is TRBD1 (6 bases). This CDR3 contains 13 residues. Germline V lookup: CDR1 SEHNR, CDR2 FQNEAQ (reference sequence). Deletions cut 0 bases from V and 7 bases from J, with 7 bases between. CDR3 nucleotides: TGTGCCAGCAGCTTAGCACAGGGCCAGCCCCAGCATTTT. Amino acids: CASSLAQGQPQHF.

A single count supports this clone. This chain uses TRBV7-9 with TRBJ1-2, with TRBD1 identical over 7 bases. Germline CDR1 reads SEHNR; CDR2 reads FQNEAQ (reference sequence). V shed 3 bases and J 3 bases; nucleotides not matched to a gene: 10. The CDR3 spans 16 residues. CDR3 nucleotide sequence: TGTGCCAGCAGCTTGGGTTCCCAGGGGGGCTACTATGGCTACACCTTC. This encodes CASSLGSQGGYYGYTF.

The genes are TRBV28 and TRBJ1-2; maybe TRBD1 (6 bases). This CDR3 has 14 residues. Per germline, CDR1 MDHEN and CDR2 SYDVKM. The germline V and J ends were trimmed by 10 bases and 4 bases, with 19 bases remaining between them. This CDR3 reads CATLPPGGIYGYTF. The CDR3 nucleotides are TGTGCCACCCTCCCACCGGGGGGCATCTATGGCTACACCTTC.

J is TRBJ1-3 and V is TRBV15; TRBD1 aligns across 8 bases. Germline assignment: CDR1 LNHNV and CDR2 YYDKDF (reference sequence). Trimming at V came to 2 bases and at J to 8 bases, leaving 5 bases not matched to a gene. This CDR3 has 14 amino acids. CDR3 DNA sequence: TGTGCCACCAGCAGACAGGGGGCTTTGGACACCATATATTTT. Translation: CATSRQGALDTIYF.

This chain links TRBV5-1 with TRBJ2-7; 14 positions match TRBD2. Per germline, CDR1 SGHRS and CDR2 YFSETQ. V gave up 7 bases and J gave up 3 bases; unmatched junction bases: 6. The CDR3 is made up of 15 amino acids. DNA of the CDR3: TGCGCCAGCGCGGGACTAGCGGGGGCTAGCTACGAGCAGTACTTC. Translating gives CASAGLAGASYEQYF.

This chain uses TRBV7-9 with TRBJ2-4, with D maybe TRBD2 (5 bases). Trimming took 1 base from V and 4 from J, leaving 11 bases between them. Germline V gene data show CDR1 as SEHNR and CDR2 as FQNEAQ (reference sequence). The CDR3 is 15 residues long. In DNA, the CDR3 is TGTGCCAGCAGCTTAGTACAATCGGGGAAAAACATTCAGTACTTC. It codes for CASSLVQSGKNIQYF.

This chain connects TRBV6-5 to TRBJ1-2; no clear D. Looked up from germline, CDR1 is MNHEY and CDR2 is SVGAGI. With 2 bases removed from V and 2 bases from J, the gap between germline ends came to 6 bases. CDR3 length: 13 residues. The CDR3 spells CASSYRANYGYTF. The CDR3 nucleotides are TGTGCCAGCAGTTACCGAGCCAACTATGGCTACACCTTC.

The gene calls are TRBV3-1 (or the pseudogene TRBV3-2) and TRBJ1-1; D gene ambiguous. V was shortened by 1 base and J by 5 bases, with 8 bases between the two germline ends. CDR1 is LGHDT and CDR2 is YNNKEL in the germline V gene (reference sequence). This CDR3 is built from 13 residues. CDR3 coding DNA: TGTGCCAGCAGCCAAGGAGAGGGTACTGAAGCTTTCTTT. It yields the protein CASSQGEGTEAFF.

V and J are TRBV5-1 and TRBJ1-2; no clear D gene. Per the germline V gene, CDR1 is SGHRS and CDR2 is YFSETQ. V was clipped by 2 bases and J by 6 bases, with 14 bases between them. The CDR3 spans 14 residues. This CDR3 is CASSFSPVEDGYTF. CDR3 DNA sequence: TGCGCCAGCAGCTTCTCCCCGGTTGAAGATGGCTACACCTTC.

The rearrangement uses TRBV5-6 and TRBJ2-2, with D possibly TRBD2 on 5 matching bases. From germline, CDR1 is SGHDT and CDR2 YYEEEE. Trimming left V 0 bases short and J 7 bases short, with 19 bases between. This CDR3 spans 17 amino acids. CDR3: CASSLGTVRIGGGELFF. The CDR3, as DNA: TGTGCCAGCAGCTTGGGAACTGTGAGGATCGGAGGCGGGGAGCTGTTTTTT.

The gene calls are TRBV6-5 and TRBJ1-1, with a weak D call TRBD1 (5 bases). Germline V gives CDR1 MNHEY, CDR2 SVGAGI. The CDR3 has 11 amino acids. V lost 11 bases to trimming and J lost 0 bases, with 7 bases between them. The CDR3 is CAGGVNTEAFF. In DNA, the CDR3 is TGTGCCGGGGGGGTGAACACTGAAGCTTTCTTT.

This chain connects TRBV3-1 (or the pseudogene TRBV3-2) to TRBJ1-1; the D gene is possibly TRBD1 (5 bases). The V end was cut by 4 bases, the J end by 4 bases, with 16 bases between. CDR3 length: 15 residues. Germline assignment: CDR1 LGHDT and CDR2 YNNKEL (reference sequence). The CDR3 is CASSPQFGGFTEAFF. The CDR3 DNA reads as TGTGCCAGCAGCCCTCAATTCGGGGGGTTCACTGAAGCTTTCTTT.

The V and J genes are TRBV2 and TRBJ1-2, with D tentatively TRBD1 (5 bases). The CDR3 has 12 residues. In germline, CDR1 is SNHLY, CDR2 FYNNEI. V was pared by 6 bases and J by 4 bases, with 9 bases between. In nucleotides, the CDR3 is TGTGCCAGCAGGATTGACAGCTATGGCTACACCTTC. Amino acid sequence: CASRIDSYGYTF.